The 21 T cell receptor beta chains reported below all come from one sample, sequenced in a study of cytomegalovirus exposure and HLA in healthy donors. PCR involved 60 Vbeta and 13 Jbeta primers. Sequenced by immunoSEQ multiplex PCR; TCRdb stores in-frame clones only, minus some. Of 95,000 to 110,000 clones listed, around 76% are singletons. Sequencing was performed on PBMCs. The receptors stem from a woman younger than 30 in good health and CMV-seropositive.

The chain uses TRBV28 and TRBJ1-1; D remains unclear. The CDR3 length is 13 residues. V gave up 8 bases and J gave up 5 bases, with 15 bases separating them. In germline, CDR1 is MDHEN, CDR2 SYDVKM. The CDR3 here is CASQFEGYTEAFF. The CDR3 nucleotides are TGTGCCAGCCAATTCGAGGGATATACTGAAGCTTTCTTT. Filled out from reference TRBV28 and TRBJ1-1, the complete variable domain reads DVKVTQSSRYLVKRTGEKVFLECVQDMDHENMFWYRQDPGLGLRLIYFSYDVKMKEKGDIPEGYSVSREKKERFSLILESASTNQTSMYLCASQFEGYTEAFFGQGTRLTVV.

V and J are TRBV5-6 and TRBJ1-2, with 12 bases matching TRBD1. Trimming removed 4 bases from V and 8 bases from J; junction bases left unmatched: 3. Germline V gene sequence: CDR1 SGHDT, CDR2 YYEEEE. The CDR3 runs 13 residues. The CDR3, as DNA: TGTGCCAGCAGCACGGGGACAGGGGGCGGCTACACCTTC. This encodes CASSTGTGGGYTF.

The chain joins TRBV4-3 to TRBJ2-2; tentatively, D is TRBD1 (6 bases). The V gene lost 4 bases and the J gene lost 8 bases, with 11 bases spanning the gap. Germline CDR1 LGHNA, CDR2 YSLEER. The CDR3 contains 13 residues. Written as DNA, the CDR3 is TGCGCCAGCAGCCTAACCCAGGGGGGGGAGCTGTTTTTT. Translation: CASSLTQGGELFF.

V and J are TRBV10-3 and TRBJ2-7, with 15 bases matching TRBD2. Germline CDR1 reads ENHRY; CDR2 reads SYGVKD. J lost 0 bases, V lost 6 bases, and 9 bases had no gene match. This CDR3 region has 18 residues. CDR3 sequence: CAIRGGTSGRSSSYEQYF. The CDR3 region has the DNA TGTGCCATCAGAGGCGGGACTAGCGGGAGGTCGAGCTCCTACGAGCAGTACTTC.

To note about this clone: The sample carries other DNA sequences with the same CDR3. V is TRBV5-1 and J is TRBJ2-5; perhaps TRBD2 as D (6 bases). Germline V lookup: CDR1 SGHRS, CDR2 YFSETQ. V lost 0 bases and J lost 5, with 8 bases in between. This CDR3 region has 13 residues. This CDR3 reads CASSLAGVETQYF. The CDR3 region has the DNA TGCGCCAGCAGCTTGGCGGGGGTGGAGACCCAGTACTTC.

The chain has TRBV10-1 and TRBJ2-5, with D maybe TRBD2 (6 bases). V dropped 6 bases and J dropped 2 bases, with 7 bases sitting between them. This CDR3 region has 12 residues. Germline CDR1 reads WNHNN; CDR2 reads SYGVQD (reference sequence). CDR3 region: CASRGGQETQYF. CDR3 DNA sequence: TGCGCCAGCAGGGGAGGACAAGAGACCCAGTACTTC.

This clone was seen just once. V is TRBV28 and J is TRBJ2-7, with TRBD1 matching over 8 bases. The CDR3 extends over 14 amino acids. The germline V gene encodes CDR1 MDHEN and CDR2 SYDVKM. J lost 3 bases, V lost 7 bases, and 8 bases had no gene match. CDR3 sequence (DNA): TGTGCCAGCACCCCGGACAGGGTTATCTACGAGCAGTACTTC. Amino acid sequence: CASTPDRVIYEQYF.

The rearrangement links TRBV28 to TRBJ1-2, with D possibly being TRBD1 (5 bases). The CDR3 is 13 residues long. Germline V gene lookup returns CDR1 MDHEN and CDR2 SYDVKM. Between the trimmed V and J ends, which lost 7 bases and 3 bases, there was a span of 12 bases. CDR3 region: CASNPTTDYGYTF. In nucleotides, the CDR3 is TGTGCCAGCAATCCTACGACAGACTATGGCTACACCTTC.

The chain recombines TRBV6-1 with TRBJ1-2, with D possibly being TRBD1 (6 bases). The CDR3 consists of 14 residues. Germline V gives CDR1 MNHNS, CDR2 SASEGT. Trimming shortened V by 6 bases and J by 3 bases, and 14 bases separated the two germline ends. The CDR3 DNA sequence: TGTGCCAGCAGGTATACAGGGCATCACTATGGCTACACCTTC. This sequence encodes CASRYTGHHYGYTF.

In DNA form, the CDR3 reads TGCGCCAGCAGCTTGTCGCGGGGGTACACAGATACGCAGTATTTT. This encodes CASSLSRGYTDTQYF. The rearrangement joins TRBV5-1 to TRBJ2-3, with 7 bases that match TRBD2. In germline, CDR1 is SGHRS, CDR2 YFSETQ. The CDR3 spans 15 residues. The junction had 4 bases not matched to a gene; V was cut back by 1 base and J by 2 bases.

CDR3 DNA sequence: TGTGCCAGCAGGCCTAGCGGGAGGACCGGGGAGCTGTTTTTT. It is translated as CASRPSGRTGELFF. The rearrangement links TRBV14 to TRBJ2-2, with 11 bases that match TRBD2. The CDR3 loop spans 14 amino acids. The germline CDR1 and CDR2 sequences are SGHDN and FVKESK. V was pared by 6 bases and J by 5 bases, with 2 bases of the junction left unmatched.

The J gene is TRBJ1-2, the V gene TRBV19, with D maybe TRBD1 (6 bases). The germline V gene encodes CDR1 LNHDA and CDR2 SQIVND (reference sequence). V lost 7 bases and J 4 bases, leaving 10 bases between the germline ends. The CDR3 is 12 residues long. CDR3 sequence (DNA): TGTGCCAGTACAACAGGGATCTATGGCTACACCTTC. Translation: CASTTGIYGYTF.

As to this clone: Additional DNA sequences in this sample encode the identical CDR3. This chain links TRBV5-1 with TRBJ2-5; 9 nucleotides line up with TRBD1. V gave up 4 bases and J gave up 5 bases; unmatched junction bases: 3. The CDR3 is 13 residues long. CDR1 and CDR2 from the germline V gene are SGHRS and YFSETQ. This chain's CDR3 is CASSLGQGETQYF. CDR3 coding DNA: TGCGCCAGCAGCCTGGGACAGGGTGAGACCCAGTACTTC. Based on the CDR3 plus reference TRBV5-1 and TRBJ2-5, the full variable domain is KAGVTQTPRYLIKTRGQQVTLSCSPISGHRSVSWYQQTPGQGLQFLFEYFSETQRNKGNFPGRFSGRQFSNSRSEMNVSTLELGDSALYLCASSLGQGETQYFGPGTRLLVL.

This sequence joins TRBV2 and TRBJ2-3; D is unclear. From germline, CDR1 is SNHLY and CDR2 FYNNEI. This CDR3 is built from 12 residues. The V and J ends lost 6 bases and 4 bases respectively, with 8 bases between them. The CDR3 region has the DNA TGTGCCAGCAGACAATCACCAGATACGCAGTATTTT. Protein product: CASRQSPDTQYF.

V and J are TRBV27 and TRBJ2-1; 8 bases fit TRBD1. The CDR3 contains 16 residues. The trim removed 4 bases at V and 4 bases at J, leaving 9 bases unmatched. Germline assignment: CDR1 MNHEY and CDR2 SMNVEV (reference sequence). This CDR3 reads CASSSLGQGLYNEQFF. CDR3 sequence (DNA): TGTGCCAGCAGTTCTCTCGGACAGGGACTTTACAATGAGCAGTTCTTC.

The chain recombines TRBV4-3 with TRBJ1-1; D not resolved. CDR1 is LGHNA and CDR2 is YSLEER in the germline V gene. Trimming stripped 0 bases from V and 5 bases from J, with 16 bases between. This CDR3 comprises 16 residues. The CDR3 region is CASSQEALNPTTEAFF. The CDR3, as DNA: TGCGCCAGCAGCCAAGAAGCACTTAACCCTACTACTGAAGCTTTCTTT.

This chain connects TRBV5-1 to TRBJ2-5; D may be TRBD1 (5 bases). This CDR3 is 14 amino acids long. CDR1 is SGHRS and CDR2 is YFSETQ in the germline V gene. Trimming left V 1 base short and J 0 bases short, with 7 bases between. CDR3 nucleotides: TGCGCCAGCAGCTTGATAGGGGACCAAGAGACCCAGTACTTC. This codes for CASSLIGDQETQYF.

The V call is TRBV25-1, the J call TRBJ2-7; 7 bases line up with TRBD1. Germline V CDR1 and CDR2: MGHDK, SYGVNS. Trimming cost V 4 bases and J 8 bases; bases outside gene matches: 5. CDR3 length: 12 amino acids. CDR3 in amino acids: CASSGTGDQQYF. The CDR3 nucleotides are TGTGCCAGCAGTGGGACAGGAGACCAGCAGTACTTC.

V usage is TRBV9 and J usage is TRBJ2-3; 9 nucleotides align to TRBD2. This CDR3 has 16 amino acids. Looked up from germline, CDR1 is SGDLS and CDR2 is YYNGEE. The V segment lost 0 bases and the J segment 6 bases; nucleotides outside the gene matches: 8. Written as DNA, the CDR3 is TGTGCCAGCAGCGTAGATGGTAGCGGGAGACGGGATACGCAGTATTTT. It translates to CASSVDGSGRRDTQYF.

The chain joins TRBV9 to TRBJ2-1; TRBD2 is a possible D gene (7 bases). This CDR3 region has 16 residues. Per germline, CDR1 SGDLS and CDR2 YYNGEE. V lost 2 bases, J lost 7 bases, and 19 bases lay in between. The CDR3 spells CASSVWGGASVNEQFF. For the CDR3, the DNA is TGTGCCAGCAGCGTGTGGGGGGGGGCTAGCGTTAATGAGCAGTTCTTC.

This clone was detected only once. The CDR3 here is CASSGTGGVYQPQHF. CDR3 sequence (DNA): TGTGCCAGCAGTGGGACAGGGGGAGTTTATCAGCCCCAGCATTTT. The chain has TRBV2 and TRBJ1-5; 10 bases align to TRBD1. Trimming removed 4 bases from V and 5 bases from J; junction bases left unmatched: 5. Germline CDR1 is SNHLY and CDR2 is FYNNEI. The CDR3 length is 15 residues.